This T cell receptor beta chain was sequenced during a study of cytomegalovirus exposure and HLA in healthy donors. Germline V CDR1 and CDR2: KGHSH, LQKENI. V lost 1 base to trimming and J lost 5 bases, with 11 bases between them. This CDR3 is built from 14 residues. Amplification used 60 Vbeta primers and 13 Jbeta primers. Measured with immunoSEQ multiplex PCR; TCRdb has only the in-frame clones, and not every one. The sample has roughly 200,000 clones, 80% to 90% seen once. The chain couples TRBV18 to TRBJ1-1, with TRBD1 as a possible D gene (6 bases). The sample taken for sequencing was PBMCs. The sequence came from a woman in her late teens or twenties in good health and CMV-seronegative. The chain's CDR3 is CASSPQEGTTEAFF. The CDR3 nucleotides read TGTGCCAGCTCACCACAAGAAGGGACAACTGAAGCTTTCTTT. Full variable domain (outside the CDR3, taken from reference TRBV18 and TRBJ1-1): NAGVMQNPRHLVRRRGQEARLRCSPMKGHSHVYWYRQLPEEGLKFMVYLQKENIIDESGMPKERFSAEFPKEGPSILRIQQVVRGDSAAYFCASSPQEGTTEAFFGQGTRLTVV.